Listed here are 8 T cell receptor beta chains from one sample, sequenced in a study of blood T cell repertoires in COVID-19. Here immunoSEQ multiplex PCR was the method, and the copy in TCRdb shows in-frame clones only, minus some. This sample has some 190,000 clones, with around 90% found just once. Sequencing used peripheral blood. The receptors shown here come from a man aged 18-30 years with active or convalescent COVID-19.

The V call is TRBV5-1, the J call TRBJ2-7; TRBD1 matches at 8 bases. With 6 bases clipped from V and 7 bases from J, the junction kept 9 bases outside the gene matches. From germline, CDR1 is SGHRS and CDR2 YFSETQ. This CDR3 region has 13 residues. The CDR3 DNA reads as TGCGCCAGCACAGACGGACAGGGTCAAGAGCAGTACTTC. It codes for CASTDGQGQEQYF.

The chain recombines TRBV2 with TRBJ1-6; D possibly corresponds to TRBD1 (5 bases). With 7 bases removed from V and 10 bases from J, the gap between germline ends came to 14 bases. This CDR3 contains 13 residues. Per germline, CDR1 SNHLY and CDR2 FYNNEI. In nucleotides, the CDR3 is TGTGCCAGCATAGTTGGGGGGGGGTCACCCCTCCACTTT. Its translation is CASIVGGGSPLHF.

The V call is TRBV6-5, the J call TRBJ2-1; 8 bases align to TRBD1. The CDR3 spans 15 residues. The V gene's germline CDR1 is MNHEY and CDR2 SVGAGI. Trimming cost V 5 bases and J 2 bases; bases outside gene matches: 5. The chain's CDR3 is CASSLNRGAYNEQFF. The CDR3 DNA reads TGTGCCAGCAGTCTCAACAGGGGGGCCTACAATGAGCAGTTCTTC.

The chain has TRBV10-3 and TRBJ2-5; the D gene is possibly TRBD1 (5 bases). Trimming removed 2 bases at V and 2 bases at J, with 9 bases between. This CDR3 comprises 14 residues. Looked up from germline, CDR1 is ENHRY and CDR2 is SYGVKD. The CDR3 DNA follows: TGTGCCATCAGTGAGACAGGCGCACAAGAGACCCAGTACTTC. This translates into CAISETGAQETQYF.

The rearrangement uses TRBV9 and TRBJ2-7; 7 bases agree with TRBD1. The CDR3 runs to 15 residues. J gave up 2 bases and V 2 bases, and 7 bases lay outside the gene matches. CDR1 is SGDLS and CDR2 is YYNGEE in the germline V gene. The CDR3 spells CASSVGPTGTYEQYF. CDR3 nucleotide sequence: TGTGCCAGCAGCGTCGGTCCGACAGGGACCTACGAGCAGTACTTC.

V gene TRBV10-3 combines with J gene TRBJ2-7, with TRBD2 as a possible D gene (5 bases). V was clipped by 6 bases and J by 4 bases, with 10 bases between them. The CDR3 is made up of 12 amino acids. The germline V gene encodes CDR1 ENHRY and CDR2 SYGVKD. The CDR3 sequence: CAISPRDYEQYF. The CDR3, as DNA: TGTGCCATCAGCCCCCGGGATTACGAGCAGTACTTC.

CDR3: CASSQSDGGAQTETQYF. The CDR3 nucleotides are TGTGCCAGCAGCCAATCAGACGGCGGGGCCCAGACAGAGACCCAGTACTTC. The chain carries TRBV3-1 (or the pseudogene TRBV3-2) and TRBJ2-5; the D gene is possibly TRBD2 (6 bases). V was shortened by 2 bases and J by 4 bases, with 20 bases between the two germline ends. The CDR3 has 17 amino acids. CDR1 and CDR2 (germline): LGHDT, YNNKEL (reference sequence).

The CDR3 DNA reads TGTGCCAGCAGCTTTAGCCTGACCAACTATGGCTACACCTTC. This encodes CASSFSLTNYGYTF. This chain connects TRBV5-8 to TRBJ1-2; D uncertain. The V end was cut by 2 bases, the J end by 2 bases, with 10 bases between. The CDR3 loop spans 14 amino acids. Germline-derived CDR1 and CDR2 are SGHTS and YDEGEE.